The 25 T cell receptor beta chains given below trace back to one sample, sequenced in a study of regulatory T cells in long-lasting Graves disease. Investigators prepared the TCR beta libraries by applying iRepertoire HTBI primers and Arm-PCR of CDR3 regions. TCRdb processed the multiplex PCR reads anew with MiXCR; each CDR3 protein has one entry. The top ten hold 45% to 70% of the sample, which has around 300,000 distinct CDR3 sequences, roughly a fifth seen once. Stated time point: persistent/refractory GD, antithyroid drugs over 5 years with positive TRAb. Preparation of the TCR library used RNA extracted from PBMCs. Specimen: peripheral blood mononuclear cells (PBMCs), collected when the disease was refractory, from a patient treated with antithyroid drugs. All receptors derive from a female donor with Graves disease.

This clonotype occurred a few times. The chain combines TRBV11-2 with TRBJ2-1; TRBD1 is a possible D gene (5 bases). This CDR3 has 16 residues. V was clipped by 0 bases and J by 2 bases, with 11 bases between them. Germline values: CDR1 SGHAT, CDR2 FQNNGV. For the CDR3, the DNA is TGTGCCAGCAGCTTAGATCCATGGACAACCTACAATGAGCAGTTCTTC. It codes for CASSLDPWTTYNEQFF.

This chain uses TRBV7-2 with TRBJ2-4; TRBD1 is a possible D gene (6 bases). The CDR3 consists of 14 residues. Germline CDR1 reads SGHTA; CDR2 reads FQGNSA. V shed 2 bases and J shed 1 base, with 6 bases lying between them. DNA for the CDR3: TGTGCCAGCAGCTTACAGGGGGCCAAAAACATTCAGTACTTC. Protein product: CASSLQGAKNIQYF.

This clonotype was recorded many times. V usage is TRBV2 and J usage is TRBJ1-1; no definite D call. V was trimmed by 5 bases and J by 5 bases, leaving 9 bases between them. Germline loops: CDR1 SNHLY, CDR2 FYNNEI. The CDR3 sequence is 12 residues long. For the CDR3, the DNA is TGTGCCAGCAGTAATCGGGAAACTGAAGCTTTCTTT. Amino acids: CASSNRETEAFF.

J is TRBJ2-7 and V is TRBV11-2, with 10 bases fitting TRBD2. Germline lookup yields CDR1 SGHAT and CDR2 FQNNGV. CDR3 length equals 15 residues. J gave up 7 bases and V 5 bases, and 11 bases lay outside the gene matches. CDR3: CASSRIAGGSWEQYF. The DNA for the CDR3 is TGTGCCAGCAGCAGAATAGCGGGAGGCTCTTGGGAGCAGTACTTC. The full variable domain, rest sourced from reference TRBV11-2 and TRBJ2-7, is EAGVAQSPRYKIIEKRQSVAFWCNPISGHATLYWYQQILGQGPKLLIQFQNNGVVDDSQLPKDRFSAERLKGVDSTLKIQPAKLEDSAVYLCASSRIAGGSWEQYFGPGTRLTVT.

The rearrangement joins TRBV19 to TRBJ1-5, with TRBD1 matching over 8 bases. The trim removed 1 base at V and 6 bases at J, leaving 11 bases unmatched. CDR3 length: 17 residues. The germline V gene encodes CDR1 LNHDA and CDR2 SQIVND (reference sequence). The CDR3 reads CASSIARGQGQAQPQHF. The CDR3 DNA is TGTGCCAGTAGTATAGCCCGAGGACAGGGTCAGGCTCAGCCCCAGCATTTT.

This clonotype occurred many times. V usage is TRBV7-2 and J usage is TRBJ2-5; TRBD1 matches at 10 bases. The CDR3 extends over 12 amino acids. V was pared by 8 bases and J by 5 bases, with 2 bases of the junction left unmatched. CDR1 and CDR2 from the germline V gene are SGHTA and FQGNSA. The DNA for the CDR3 is TGTGCCAGCGGGACAGGGGTGGAGACCCAGTACTTC. Its translation: CASGTGVETQYF.

The chain recombines TRBV5-1 with TRBJ2-5, with 9 bases lining up with TRBD1. Germline lookup yields CDR1 SGHRS and CDR2 YFSETQ. CDR3 length equals 16 residues. With 3 bases clipped from V and 5 bases from J, the junction kept 11 bases outside the gene matches. The CDR3 is CASSSGTGLAMETQYF. The CDR3 DNA follows: TGCGCCAGCAGCTCCGGGACAGGGCTTGCGATGGAGACCCAGTACTTC.

This clonotype has at least ten counts. The V gene is TRBV2, the J gene TRBJ2-1, with D perhaps TRBD2 (5 bases). CDR1 is SNHLY and CDR2 is FYNNEI in the germline V gene. The CDR3 sequence is 15 residues long. V was pared by 2 bases and J by 9 bases, with 17 bases between. This CDR3 reads CASSELRTQEGEQFF. In nucleotides, the CDR3 is TGTGCCAGCAGTGAATTGAGAACTCAAGAGGGTGAGCAGTTCTTC.

The chain couples TRBV7-2 to TRBJ2-1, with 15 bases aligning to TRBD2. V gave up 6 bases and J gave up 7 bases; unmatched junction bases: 4. CDR3 size: 15 residues. Germline loops: CDR1 SGHTA, CDR2 FQGNSA. The CDR3 protein is CASSRGLAGGNEQFF. CDR3 DNA: TGTGCCAGCAGTCGCGGACTAGCGGGAGGGAATGAGCAGTTCTTC.

The rearrangement uses TRBV7-2 and TRBJ2-7; D not certain. CDR3 length: 14 amino acids. Germline V gene sequence: CDR1 SGHTA, CDR2 FQGNSA. Deletions cut 6 bases from V and 0 bases from J, with 12 bases between. The CDR3 bases are TGTGCCAGCAGAGTACATATTAGCTCCTACGAGCAGTACTTC. As protein: CASRVHISSYEQYF.

The rearrangement uses TRBV7-6 and TRBJ2-2; 10 positions agree with TRBD2. V trimming: 2 bases; J trimming: 4 bases; junction bases outside the gene matches: 10. The CDR3 extends over 18 amino acids. From germline, CDR1 is SGHVS and CDR2 FNYEAQ. The CDR3 sequence: CASSLSGFGTSVTGELFF. Written as DNA, the CDR3 is TGTGCCAGCAGCTTATCTGGGTTTGGGACTAGCGTCACCGGGGAGCTGTTTTTT.

This clonotype was seen repeatedly, ten times or more. The chain carries TRBV7-9 and TRBJ2-7; 8 bases agree with TRBD2. The CDR3 runs to 16 residues. Losses at the gene ends were 4 bases for V and 2 bases for J; bases not matched to a gene: 10. CDR1 is SEHNR and CDR2 is FQNEAQ in the germline V gene (reference sequence). CDR3: CASSSGSGGDTYEQYF. The CDR3 nucleotides are TGTGCCAGCAGCTCCGGGTCCGGGGGGGACACCTACGAGCAGTACTTC. Complete variable domain (other parts from reference TRBV7-9 and TRBJ2-7): DTGVSQNPRHKITKRGQNVTFRCDPISEHNRLYWYRQTLGQGPEFLTYFQNEAQLEKSRLLSDRFSAERPKGSFSTLEIQRTEQGDSAMYLCASSSGSGGDTYEQYFGPGTRLTVT.

This clonotype was counted a single time. V usage is TRBV11-1 and J usage is TRBJ2-1; 8 bases map to TRBD1. The CDR3 runs 15 residues. Germline-derived CDR1 and CDR2 are SGHAT and FQDESV (reference sequence). With V trimmed by 3 bases and J by 4 bases, 5 bases remained unmatched. This chain's CDR3 is CASSFDRGGYNEQFF. The CDR3 DNA follows: TGTGCCAGCAGCTTCGACAGGGGTGGGTACAATGAGCAGTTCTTC.

This clonotype was counted only a few times. The V gene is TRBV28, the J gene TRBJ2-5; D uncertain. Trimming removed 11 bases at V and 9 bases at J, with 10 bases between. Germline CDR1 MDHEN, CDR2 SYDVKM. This CDR3 is built from 9 residues. The CDR3 DNA reads as TGTGCCGCCGGGTGGGCCCAGTACTTC. Protein: CAAGWAQYF.

Ten or more counts support this clonotype. The chain is built from TRBV20-1 and TRBJ1-4; no reliable D call. Trimming cost V 6 bases and J 8 bases, with 16 bases left between them. CDR1 is DFQATT and CDR2 is SNEGSKA in the germline V gene (reference sequence). The CDR3 totals 13 residues. In nucleotides, the CDR3 is TGCAGTGCGGAGGGCCTTGATGGGGAAAAACTGTTTTTT. Translated: CSAEGLDGEKLFF.

This clonotype was seen just once. V usage is TRBV5-1 and J usage is TRBJ2-5; D is unresolved. The CDR3 spans 13 residues. The germline V and J ends were trimmed by 5 bases and 1 base, with 9 bases remaining between them. CDR1 SGHRS and CDR2 YFSETQ come from the germline V gene. The CDR3 reads CASSSNFQETQYF. In DNA form, the CDR3 reads TGCGCCAGCAGTTCGAACTTCCAAGAGACCCAGTACTTC. The whole variable domain, filled in from reference TRBV5-1 and TRBJ2-5, reads KAGVTQTPRYLIKTRGQQVTLSCSPISGHRSVSWYQQTPGQGLQFLFEYFSETQRNKGNFPGRFSGRQFSNSRSEMNVSTLELGDSALYLCASSSNFQETQYFGPGTRLLVL.

V and J are TRBV30 and TRBJ1-2; no clear D gene. V gave up 3 bases and J gave up 4 bases, with 12 bases separating them. Germline CDR1 is GTSNPN and CDR2 is SVGIG (reference sequence). The CDR3 sequence is 13 residues long. CDR3 sequence: CAWSVGGFYGYTF. The CDR3, as DNA: TGTGCCTGGAGCGTCGGTGGGTTCTATGGCTACACCTTC.

This clonotype was counted at least ten times. The rearrangement joins TRBV12-3 or TRBV12-4 to TRBJ2-7; D may be TRBD2 (6 bases). The V end was cut by 4 bases, the J end by 4 bases, with 11 bases between. The CDR3 is made up of 13 amino acids. CDR3 in DNA: TGTGCCAGCAGTTGGGGCCGGGGGTACGAGCAGTACTTC. As protein: CASSWGRGYEQYF.

This clonotype appeared many times. This chain uses TRBV7-9 with TRBJ2-7; D unclear. Trimming removed 1 base from V and 3 bases from J, with 7 bases in between. This CDR3 spans 13 amino acids. The V gene's germline CDR1 is SEHNR and CDR2 FQNEAQ (reference sequence). The CDR3 is CASSLEGIYEQYF. CDR3 coding DNA: TGTGCCAGCAGCTTAGAGGGTATCTACGAGCAGTACTTC.

This clonotype was seen a handful of times. CDR3: CASSLLGLAAAYEQYF. CDR3 in DNA: TGCGCCAGCAGCTTGTTGGGACTAGCGGCGGCCTACGAGCAGTACTTC. The J gene is TRBJ2-7, the V gene TRBV5-1, with 11 bases fitting TRBD2. The CDR3 extends over 16 amino acids. V was pared by 1 base and J by 2 bases, with 5 bases of the junction left unmatched. Germline assignment: CDR1 SGHRS and CDR2 YFSETQ.

This clonotype was seen a handful of times. The chain links TRBV6-5 to TRBJ1-1, with a tentative D call TRBD1 (5 bases). The germline V gene encodes CDR1 MNHEY and CDR2 SVGAGI. This CDR3 has 15 amino acids. V lost 4 bases, J lost 0 bases, and 12 bases lay in between. CDR3 region: CASSLAGYMNTEAFF. CDR3 bases: TGTGCCAGCAGTTTAGCAGGGTACATGAACACTGAAGCTTTCTTT.

V gene TRBV5-1 combines with J gene TRBJ2-2; D remains unclear. There are 15 residues in the CDR3. Germline CDR1 and CDR2: SGHRS and YFSETQ. Trimming left V 0 bases short and J 2 bases short, with 8 bases between. As DNA, the CDR3 is TGCGCCAGCAGCTTGGCCCAGGACAACACCGGGGAGCTGTTTTTT. It encodes CASSLAQDNTGELFF.

The chain recombines TRBV20-1 with TRBJ2-3; 14 bases agree with TRBD2. The CDR3 is 15 amino acids. J gave up 7 bases and V 6 bases, and 9 bases lay outside the gene matches. The germline gives CDR1 DFQATT, CDR2 SNEGSKA (reference sequence). The chain's CDR3 is CSAVGLAGAIYTQYF. CDR3 coding DNA: TGCAGTGCAGTGGGACTAGCGGGAGCCATTTATACGCAGTATTTT.

This clonotype was recorded many times. The chain couples TRBV12-3 or TRBV12-4 to TRBJ1-1; a weak D match, TRBD1 (6 bases). V lost 5 bases to trimming and J lost 3 bases, with 19 bases between them. The CDR3 is 16 amino acids. In DNA form, the CDR3 reads TGTGCCAGCAGTGTAATTAGGGGGGCAGGAGACACTGAAGCTTTCTTT. It specifies CASSVIRGAGDTEAFF.

The gene calls are TRBV18 and TRBJ2-7; 10 bases line up with TRBD2. Germline V gene data show CDR1 as KGHSH and CDR2 as LQKENI. V was pared by 2 bases and J by 2 bases, with 3 bases of the junction left unmatched. The CDR3 runs to 15 residues. CDR3 in amino acids: CASSPGTSDTYEQYF. In DNA form, the CDR3 reads TGTGCCAGCTCACCAGGGACTAGCGACACCTACGAGCAGTACTTC.